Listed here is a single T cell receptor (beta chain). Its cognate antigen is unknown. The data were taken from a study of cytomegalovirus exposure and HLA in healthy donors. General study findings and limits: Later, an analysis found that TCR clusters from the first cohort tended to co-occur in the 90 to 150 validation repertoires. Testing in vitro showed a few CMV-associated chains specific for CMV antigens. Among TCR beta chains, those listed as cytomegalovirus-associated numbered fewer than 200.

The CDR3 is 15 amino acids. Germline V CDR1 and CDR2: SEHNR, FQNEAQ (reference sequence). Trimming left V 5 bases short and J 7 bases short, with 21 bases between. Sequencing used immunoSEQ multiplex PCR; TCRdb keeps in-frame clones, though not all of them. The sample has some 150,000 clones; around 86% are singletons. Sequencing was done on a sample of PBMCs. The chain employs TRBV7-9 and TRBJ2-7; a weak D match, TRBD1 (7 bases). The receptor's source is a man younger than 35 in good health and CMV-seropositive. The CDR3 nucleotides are TGTGCCAGCAGCGCGTCCGGGACAGCGGGTGAGGAGCAGTACTTC. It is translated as CASSASGTAGEEQYF. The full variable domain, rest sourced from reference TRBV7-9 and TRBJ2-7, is DTGVSQNPRHKITKRGQNVTFRCDPISEHNRLYWYRQTLGQGPEFLTYFQNEAQLEKSRLLSDRFSAERPKGSFSTLEIQRTEQGDSAMYLCASSASGTAGEEQYFGPGTRLTVT.